Below, 10 T cell receptor beta chains from the same sample are listed, as sequenced in a study of blood T cell repertoires in COVID-19. Libraries were prepared by immunoSEQ multiplex PCR; TCRdb keeps only in-frame clonotypes and omits some of them. The profile shows approximately 200,000 clones, more than 70% of them singletons. The sample was PBMCs or T cells enriched from blood (not recorded which). Receptors originate from a woman between 25 and 40 years old who had recovered from COVID-19.

The rearrangement joins TRBV3-1 (or the pseudogene TRBV3-2) to TRBJ2-1; 8 bases line up with TRBD2. There are 17 residues in the CDR3. The germline CDR1 and CDR2 sequences are LGHDT and YNNKEL (reference sequence). The junction had 8 bases not matched to a gene; V was cut back by 1 base and J by 3 bases. The CDR3 sequence is CASSQVGAGVGYNEQFF. CDR3 sequence (DNA): TGTGCCAGCAGCCAAGTGGGAGCGGGAGTCGGCTACAATGAGCAGTTCTTC.

The J gene is TRBJ1-1, the V gene TRBV5-1; D unclear. Deletions cut 0 bases from V and 1 base from J, with 10 bases between. This CDR3 comprises 15 residues. Germline loops: CDR1 SGHRS, CDR2 YFSETQ. CDR3 protein: CASSLDVQKNTEAFF. The CDR3 DNA is TGCGCCAGCAGCTTGGATGTACAGAAGAACACTGAAGCTTTCTTT. The entire variable domain, with the rest obtained from reference TRBV5-1 and TRBJ1-1, is as follows: KAGVTQTPRYLIKTRGQQVTLSCSPISGHRSVSWYQQTPGQGLQFLFEYFSETQRNKGNFPGRFSGRQFSNSRSEMNVSTLELGDSALYLCASSLDVQKNTEAFFGQGTRLTVV.

Only one count was recorded for this clone. V is TRBV15 and J is TRBJ2-5; D might be TRBD1 (5 bases). CDR1 and CDR2 (germline): LNHNV, YYDKDF (reference sequence). The CDR3 totals 19 residues. V was trimmed by 0 bases and J by 2 bases, leaving 22 bases between them. The CDR3 region has the DNA TGTGCCACCAGCAGAGATTATCCGGCTGGGGCCTTGCAGCAAGAGACCCAGTACTTC. Encoded protein: CATSRDYPAGALQQETQYF.

This chain connects TRBV18 to TRBJ1-1; D remains ambiguous. CDR1 and CDR2 from the germline V gene are KGHSH and LQKENI. This CDR3 has 13 amino acids. Trimming cost V 2 bases and J 8 bases, with 12 bases left between them. CDR3 coding DNA: TGTGCCAGCTCACCATTACAGTCGGCCGAAGCTTTCTTT. Its translation: CASSPLQSAEAFF. Looking up the rest from reference TRBV18 and TRBJ1-1 gives the full variable domain: NAGVMQNPRHLVRRRGQEARLRCSPMKGHSHVYWYRQLPEEGLKFMVYLQKENIIDESGMPKERFSAEFPKEGPSILRIQQVVRGDSAAYFCASSPLQSAEAFFGQGTRLTVV.

Of note for this clone: This sample includes further DNA sequences coding for the same CDR3. V usage is TRBV5-4 and J usage is TRBJ1-6; D is ambiguous. Trimming removed 1 base from V and 6 bases from J, with 8 bases in between. This CDR3 has 14 amino acids. Germline lookup yields CDR1 SGHNT and CDR2 YYREEE (reference sequence). CDR3 sequence: CASSLRAGNSPLHF. CDR3 coding DNA: TGTGCCAGCAGCTTGAGGGCGGGTAATTCACCCCTCCACTTT.

This clone was seen a handful of times. The V and J genes are TRBV2 and TRBJ1-6, with D maybe TRBD1 (6 bases). Trimming left V 11 bases short and J 10 bases short, with 15 bases between. The CDR3 has 12 residues. Germline assignment: CDR1 SNHLY and CDR2 FYNNEI. As DNA, the CDR3 is TGTGCCGGACGCGGGGGCGGATCACCCCTCCACTTT. Translated, it gives CAGRGGGSPLHF.

This chain connects TRBV5-1 to TRBJ2-2; a possible D gene is TRBD2 (6 bases). The CDR3 consists of 17 residues. The germline V gene encodes CDR1 SGHRS and CDR2 YFSETQ. The V end lost 6 bases, the J end lost 4 bases, and 22 bases lay between the germline ends. In DNA, the CDR3 is TGCGCCAGCAAACCCAGCTTGGTATTAGCGGCCACCGGGGAGCTGTTTTTT. This codes for CASKPSLVLAATGELFF.

The chain couples TRBV9 to TRBJ2-1; 7 bases match TRBD2. This CDR3 is built from 15 residues. Germline V gene data show CDR1 as SGDLS and CDR2 as YYNGEE. With V trimmed by 1 base and J by 3 bases, 4 bases remained unmatched. The CDR3 reads CASSVQSGNYNEQFF. The DNA of the CDR3 is TGTGCCAGCAGCGTACAAAGCGGGAACTACAATGAGCAGTTCTTC. The entire variable domain, with the rest obtained from reference TRBV9 and TRBJ2-1, is as follows: DSGVTQTPKHLITATGQRVTLRCSPRSGDLSVYWYQQSLDQGLQFLIQYYNGEERAKGNILERFSAQQFPDLHSELNLSSLELGDSALYFCASSVQSGNYNEQFFGPGTRLTVL.

The CDR3: CAIRGQTSTDTQYF. Here the CDR3 DNA reads TGTGCCATCAGAGGACAGACTAGCACAGATACGCAGTATTTT. This rearrangement joins TRBV10-3 to TRBJ2-3; D is perhaps TRBD1 (6 bases). This CDR3 has 14 residues. The germline V gene has CDR1 ENHRY and CDR2 SYGVKD. Trimming cost V 6 bases and J 0 bases, with 10 bases left between them.

The V gene is TRBV18, the J gene TRBJ2-5; D may be TRBD1 (5 bases). The CDR3 is 14 amino acids. Between the trimmed V and J ends, which lost 2 bases and 3 bases, there was a span of 10 bases. Germline CDR1 is KGHSH and CDR2 is LQKENI. The CDR3 DNA is TGTGCCAGCTCACCAGGGCAGGGTAAAGAGACCCAGTACTTC. It is translated as CASSPGQGKETQYF. Together with reference TRBV18 and TRBJ2-5, the CDR3 gives the full variable domain: NAGVMQNPRHLVRRRGQEARLRCSPMKGHSHVYWYRQLPEEGLKFMVYLQKENIIDESGMPKERFSAEFPKEGPSILRIQQVVRGDSAAYFCASSPGQGKETQYFGPGTRLLVL.